The following is a T cell receptor (beta chain) sequence with its context. The data were obtained in a study of cytomegalovirus exposure and HLA in healthy donors. In the PCR, 60 Vbeta and 13 Jbeta primers were used. The method was immunoSEQ multiplex PCR; TCRdb's version includes in-frame clones alone and lacks a portion of them. The sample holds roughly 200,000 clones, about four fifths seen once. Germline-derived CDR1 and CDR2 are LNHDA and SQIVND (reference sequence). There are 15 residues in the CDR3. V was pared by 3 bases and J by 4 bases, with 6 bases of the junction left unmatched. This clonotype originated in a female donor in good health and CMV-seronegative. The chain is built from TRBV19 and TRBJ1-2; 9 positions match TRBD1. Input material: PBMCs. In nucleotides, the CDR3 is TGTGCCAGTAGTATCGCCGGACAGGGGCCCTATGGCTACACCTTC. It specifies CASSIAGQGPYGYTF.